Shown below are 22 T cell receptor beta chains from a single sample sequenced in a study of technical replicates of blood from a handful of donors. The repertoire was sequenced with immunoSEQ multiplex PCR; TCRdb's copy has only in-frame clones and lacks some. The sample shows about 83,000 clones, more than 90% of them seen only once. The sample comprised T cells isolated from PBMCs. Receptors originate from a human donor in good health.

DNA of the CDR3: TGCGCCAGCAGCCAAGTATTAGGACAGGCCTATGGCTACACCTTC. Translated, it gives CASSQVLGQAYGYTF. The V and J genes are TRBV4-1 and TRBJ1-2; TRBD1 aligns across 7 bases. Germline-derived CDR1 and CDR2 are MGHRA and YSYEKL. This CDR3 comprises 15 residues. The junction had 6 bases not matched to a gene; V was cut back by 1 base and J by 4 bases.

V usage is TRBV6-1 and J usage is TRBJ2-6; TRBD1 matches 7 bases. V lost 6 bases to trimming and J lost 0 bases; unmatched junction nucleotides: 11. CDR3 length equals 18 residues. Germline assignment: CDR1 MNHNS and CDR2 SASEGT. CDR3 coding DNA: TGTGCCAGCAGCGAAACGGACAGGCTTCTCTCTGGGGCCAACGTCCTGACTTTC. It yields the protein CASSETDRLLSGANVLTF.

V usage is TRBV11-3 and J usage is TRBJ1-1; the D is unclear. The ends were cut back, 0 bases at V and 2 bases at J, with 4 bases in the middle. Germline V gene data show CDR1 as SGHNT and CDR2 as YENEEA. The CDR3 consists of 13 residues. The CDR3 protein is CASSLELNTEAFF. CDR3 sequence (DNA): TGTGCCAGCAGCTTAGAACTTAACACTGAAGCTTTCTTT.

V gene TRBV6-4 combines with J gene TRBJ1-1; D unresolved. This CDR3 region has 13 residues. Germline assignment: CDR1 MRHNA and CDR2 SNTAGT. Between the trimmed V and J ends, which lost 5 bases and 5 bases, there was a span of 12 bases. The CDR3 protein is CASSREPGTEAFF. The CDR3, as DNA: TGTGCCAGCAGTCGGGAACCGGGGACTGAAGCTTTCTTT.

This chain links TRBV30 with TRBJ2-7; tentatively, D is TRBD2 (5 bases). Trimming pared 4 bases from V and 2 bases from J, leaving 12 bases between. The CDR3 spans 13 residues. Germline CDR1 GTSNPN, CDR2 SVGIG (reference sequence). The CDR3 is CAWMKDGAYEQYF. In DNA, the CDR3 is TGTGCCTGGATGAAGGACGGGGCCTACGAGCAGTACTTC.

The J gene is TRBJ2-7, the V gene TRBV15; no firm D call. Trimming shortened V by 4 bases and J by 3 bases, and 10 bases separated the two germline ends. CDR1 and CDR2 from the germline V gene are LNHNV and YYDKDF (reference sequence). This CDR3 is built from 13 residues. The CDR3 region is CATSTKSLYEQYF. The CDR3 region has the DNA TGTGCCACCAGCACTAAAAGCCTCTACGAGCAGTACTTC.

The chain carries TRBV15 and TRBJ1-2; D not certain. V was trimmed by 5 bases and J by 3 bases, leaving 19 bases between them. The CDR3 consists of 16 residues. In germline, CDR1 is LNHNV, CDR2 YYDKDF (reference sequence). The chain's CDR3 is CATSDSRQPFYYGYTF. The CDR3 DNA follows: TGTGCCACCAGCGACTCACGGCAGCCCTTTTACTATGGCTACACCTTC. The full variable domain, its missing parts supplied by reference TRBV15 and TRBJ1-2, is DAMVIQNPRYQVTQFGKPVTLSCSQTLNHNVMYWYQQKSSQAPKLLFHYYDKDFNNEADTPDNFQSRRPNTSFCFLDIRSPGLGDTAMYLCATSDSRQPFYYGYTFGSGTRLTVV.

The V call is TRBV19, the J call TRBJ1-2, with TRBD1 as a possible D gene (5 bases). Trimming took off 6 bases at V and 1 base at J, with 12 bases between the two ends. Germline CDR1 reads LNHDA; CDR2 reads SQIVND (reference sequence). The CDR3 is made up of 14 amino acids. CDR3 protein: CASSQQGLNYGYTF. DNA of the CDR3: TGTGCCAGTAGCCAGCAGGGCCTTAACTATGGCTACACCTTC.

The chain has TRBV5-4 and TRBJ2-7; TRBD1 agrees at 7 bases. The CDR3 totals 14 residues. Germline V gene data show CDR1 as SGHNT and CDR2 as YYREEE (reference sequence). Unmatched junction bases numbered 3, after V lost 0 bases and J lost 3 bases. The CDR3 reads CASSLGGQLYEQYF. The DNA of the CDR3 is TGTGCCAGCAGCTTGGGGGGACAGCTCTACGAGCAGTACTTC.

The chain carries TRBV6-5 and TRBJ2-7; 8 bases line up with TRBD2. Germline V gene lookup returns CDR1 MNHEY and CDR2 SVGAGI. The CDR3 contains 13 residues. V was clipped by 6 bases and J by 5 bases; unmatched bases: 6. The CDR3 here is CASRGLVSHEQYF. CDR3 in DNA: TGTGCCAGCAGGGGACTAGTTTCCCACGAGCAGTACTTC.

The chain joins TRBV29-1 to TRBJ2-3, with D maybe TRBD1 (6 bases). There are 13 residues in the CDR3. The germline V and J ends were trimmed by 7 bases and 1 base, with 12 bases remaining between them. CDR1 is SQVTM and CDR2 is ANQGSEA in the germline V gene. The CDR3 nucleotides are TGCAGCGCGACAGGCCAGGGCACAGATACGCAGTATTTT. Its translation is CSATGQGTDTQYF.

The chain couples TRBV19 to TRBJ2-1; tentative D call: TRBD1 (6 bases). The CDR3 extends over 15 amino acids. Looked up from germline, CDR1 is LNHDA and CDR2 is SQIVND (reference sequence). Trimming stripped 7 bases from V and 8 bases from J, with 21 bases between. As DNA, the CDR3 is TGTGCCAGTACCCTAGGGGCCCAACAGGGTCATGAGCAGTTCTTC. It translates to CASTLGAQQGHEQFF.

V is TRBV6-5 and J is TRBJ2-7, with a possible D match to TRBD1 (5 bases). The CDR3 extends over 13 amino acids. Trimming removed 6 bases from V and 5 bases from J, with 14 bases in between. Per the germline V gene, CDR1 is MNHEY and CDR2 is SVGAGI. DNA for the CDR3: TGTGCCAGCAGACGTCGACAGTATCACGAGCAGTACTTC. This sequence encodes CASRRRQYHEQYF.

The J gene is TRBJ1-1, the V gene TRBV14, with D hard to call. Germline loops: CDR1 SGHDN, CDR2 FVKESK. The CDR3 consists of 13 residues. Trimming stripped 2 bases from V and 1 base from J, with 5 bases between. Written as DNA, the CDR3 is TGTGCCAGCAGCCAATTCAGGAACACTGAAGCTTTCTTT. Translating it yields CASSQFRNTEAFF.

V and J are TRBV5-4 and TRBJ2-7; 14 bases map to TRBD2. The germline gives CDR1 SGHNT, CDR2 YYREEE (reference sequence). J was trimmed by 1 base and V by 3 bases; bases with no gene match: 6. There are 17 residues in the CDR3. Here the CDR3 DNA reads TGTGCCAGCAGCTGGGGACTAGCGGGAGATTCGTCCTACGAGCAGTACTTC. Translated: CASSWGLAGDSSYEQYF.

This chain uses TRBV6-1 with TRBJ1-2; D is possibly TRBD1 (5 bases). Germline CDR1 is MNHNS and CDR2 is SASEGT. CDR3 size: 13 residues. The V end was cut by 2 bases, the J end by 4 bases, with 8 bases between. The CDR3 loop is CASSESGFYGYTF. DNA for the CDR3: TGTGCCAGCAGTGAATCAGGGTTCTATGGCTACACCTTC.

The chain recombines TRBV12-5 with TRBJ2-1; the match to TRBD1 covers 9 bases. The CDR3 is made up of 15 amino acids. V dropped 4 bases and J dropped 8; count of bases not matched to a gene: 9. Germline-derived CDR1 and CDR2 are LGHNT and FRNRAP. The CDR3 region is CASGSLGQGMDEQFF. In DNA, the CDR3 is TGTGCTAGTGGTTCCCTGGGACAGGGTATGGATGAGCAGTTCTTC.

This clone was observed a handful of times. V usage is TRBV4-1 and J usage is TRBJ1-1; D remains unclear. The CDR3 length is 14 residues. The ends were cut back, 1 base at V and 6 bases at J, with 12 bases in the middle. The V gene's germline CDR1 is MGHRA and CDR2 YSYEKL. The CDR3 DNA sequence: TGCGCCAGCAGCCAAGTAGGAGGAGCTCCTGAAGCTTTCTTT. Protein product: CASSQVGGAPEAFF.

The chain recombines TRBV5-1 with TRBJ2-2, with D tentatively TRBD1 (5 bases). The CDR3 has 15 residues. Germline V gene lookup returns CDR1 SGHRS and CDR2 YFSETQ. The V end was cut by 0 bases, the J end by 5 bases, with 11 bases between. The CDR3 spells CASSLGAKGTGELFF. DNA of the CDR3: TGCGCCAGCAGCTTGGGGGCGAAGGGGACCGGGGAGCTGTTTTTT.

The table lists this clone with a count of one. The V call is TRBV7-2, the J call TRBJ2-5; weak D call: TRBD2 (6 bases). Germline V lookup: CDR1 SGHTA, CDR2 FQGNSA. Trimming took 5 bases from V and 2 from J, leaving 18 bases between them. The CDR3 is made up of 16 amino acids. This CDR3 reads CASSPHRAAGQETQYF. For the CDR3, the DNA is TGTGCCAGCAGCCCCCATCGGGCTGCGGGACAAGAGACCCAGTACTTC.

The table lists this clone with a count of one. J is TRBJ1-4 and V is TRBV28; maybe TRBD1 (6 bases). The CDR3 is 13 amino acids. CDR1 is MDHEN and CDR2 is SYDVKM in the germline V gene. V lost 4 bases to trimming and J lost 6 bases, with 9 bases between them. CDR3 coding DNA: TGTGCCAGCAGTTGGGCAGGGGATGAAAAACTGTTTTTT. Amino acids: CASSWAGDEKLFF.

The CDR3 here is CASSLGDRVQPQHF. The CDR3 bases are TGTGCCAGCAGCTTGGGGGACAGAGTTCAGCCCCAGCATTTT. This rearrangement joins TRBV5-6 to TRBJ1-5; 7 bases match TRBD1. The germline CDR1 and CDR2 sequences are SGHDT and YYEEEE. This CDR3 spans 14 amino acids. V shed 0 bases and J 6 bases; nucleotides not matched to a gene: 3.